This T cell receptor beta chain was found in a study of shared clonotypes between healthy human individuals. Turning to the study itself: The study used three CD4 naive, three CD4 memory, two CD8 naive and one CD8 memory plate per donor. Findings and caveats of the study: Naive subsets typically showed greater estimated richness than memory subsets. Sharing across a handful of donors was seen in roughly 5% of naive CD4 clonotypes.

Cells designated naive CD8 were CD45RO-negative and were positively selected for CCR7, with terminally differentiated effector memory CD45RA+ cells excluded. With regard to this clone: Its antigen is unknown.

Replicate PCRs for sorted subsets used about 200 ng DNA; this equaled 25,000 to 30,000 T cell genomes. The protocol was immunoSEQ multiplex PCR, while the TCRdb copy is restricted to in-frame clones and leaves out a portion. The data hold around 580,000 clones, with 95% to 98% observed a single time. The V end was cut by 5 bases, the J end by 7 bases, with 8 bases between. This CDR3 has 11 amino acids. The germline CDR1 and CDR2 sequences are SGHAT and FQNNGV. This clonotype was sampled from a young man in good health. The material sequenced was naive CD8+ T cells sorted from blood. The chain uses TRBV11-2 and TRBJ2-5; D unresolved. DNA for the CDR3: TGTGCCAGCAGCGGGATTGGGACCCAGTACTTC. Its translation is CASSGIGTQYF.